This T cell receptor (beta chain) comes out of a study of T cells after somatic rescue of genetic block. The sample holds a few counts of this clone. J was trimmed by 0 bases and V by 3 bases; bases with no gene match: 4. This CDR3 spans 15 amino acids. Germline V gives CDR1 GTSNPN, CDR2 SVGIG (reference sequence). The assay was immunoSEQ multiplex PCR, and TCRdb's table has in-frame clones only and misses some. The table has approximately 10,000 clones, less than 80% seen once. This clonotype was obtained from a boy between 10 and 17 years old. The sample consisted of peripheral blood mononuclear cells (PBMCs). The rearrangement uses TRBV30 and TRBJ2-3, with TRBD2 matching 9 bases. CDR3 protein: CAWSSSGVSTDTQYF. CDR3 in DNA: TGTGCCTGGAGCTCTAGCGGGGTTAGCACAGATACGCAGTATTTT.